Listed below are T cell receptor beta chains from one sample, sequenced in a study of cytomegalovirus exposure and HLA in healthy donors. Sequencing used immunoSEQ multiplex PCR; TCRdb keeps in-frame clones, though not all of them. The data hold around 92,000 clones, with 75% to 85% observed a single time. Material: PBMCs. Receptors were obtained from a man aged 18 to 35 in good health and CMV-seronegative. The conserved cysteine and the conserved F or W are not part of the CDR3 here. Each record gives: J gene, V gene, CDR3 protein.

J: TRBJ1-1; V: TRBV6-1; CDR3: ASSEQWEEAF
J: TRBJ2-7; V: TRBV7-9; CDR3: SSSFGQSAYEQY
J: TRBJ1-2; V: TRBV5-1; CDR3: ASSTGTTNYGYT
J: TRBJ2-7; V: TRBV27; CDR3: ASSLKPDRGLPMEEQY
J: TRBJ1-5; V: TRBV7-9; CDR3: ASSLVWRGGSGNQPQH
J: TRBJ1-3; V: TRBV19; CDR3: ASSIDRGTETGNTIY
J: TRBJ1-2; V: TRBV27; CDR3: ASSPRIQGFYGYT
J: TRBJ1-1; V: TRBV6-5; CDR3: ASSYSGSDATEAF
J: TRBJ1-2; V: TRBV7-9; CDR3: ASSGGTGVG
J: TRBJ1-2; V: TRBV7-2; CDR3: ASSLGESPRPNYGYT
J: TRBJ2-7; V: TRBV9; CDR3: ASSPRTAYEQY
J: TRBJ2-3; V: TRBV5-6; CDR3: ASKSLDREGTDTQY
J: TRBJ1-1; V: TRBV27; CDR3: ASSLSRTGGVTEAF
J: TRBJ2-7; V: TRBV5-1; CDR3: ASSRGSGQSYEQY
J: TRBJ1-2; V: TRBV11-2; CDR3: ASSATRLTGRYGYT
J: TRBJ2-3; V: TRBV9; CDR3: ASSVGLSSGGAGGGTDTQY
J: TRBJ1-2; V: TRBV4-2; CDR3: ASSQEKTDISYGYT
J: TRBJ2-7; V: TRBV10-2; CDR3: ASSAGTGDEQY
J: TRBJ1-6; V: TRBV14; CDR3: ASSQDRGAGEPLH
J: TRBJ1-6; V: TRBV18; CDR3: ASSPPEARGDSPLH
J: TRBJ1-1; V: TRBV12-5; CDR3: ASGGRTEAF
J: TRBJ2-7; V: TRBV2; CDR3: ASSEAGGRTGLRQY
J: TRBJ2-2; V: TRBV5-1; CDR3: ASSLDPGQGPNTGELF
J: TRBJ2-2; V: TRBV23-1; CDR3: ASSHSGTGGTGELF
J: TRBJ1-2; V: TRBV19; CDR3: ASSFRGQGDRYT
J: TRBJ2-3; V: TRBV5-1; CDR3: ASSLLRAGPGGNTQY
J: TRBJ2-3; V: TRBV5-1; CDR3: ASSLREGGAQY
J: -; V: TRBV9; CDR3: ASSVEGTGSGNEQY
J: TRBJ1-2; V: TRBV4-1; CDR3: ASSQDLYGYT
J: TRBJ1-4; V: TRBV5-1; CDR3: ASSWTGSNEKLF
J: TRBJ2-1; V: TRBV11-3; CDR3: ASSSQGDFSYEQF
J: TRBJ2-6; V: TRBV2; CDR3: ASSEAVQGWGSGANVLT
J: TRBJ2-3; V: TRBV9; CDR3: ASSLSLGRATDTQY
J: TRBJ2-1; V: TRBV9; CDR3: ASSDGGSYNEQF
J: TRBJ1-4; V: TRBV6-6; CDR3: ASRVRGTNEKLF
J: TRBJ2-7; V: TRBV14; CDR3: ASSQGILSGGDYEQY
J: TRBJ2-1; V: TRBV6-5; CDR3: ASSTPSTYNEQF
J: TRBJ1-3; V: TRBV30; CDR3: AWSVDRGSDTIY
J: TRBJ1-1; V: TRBV6-5; CDR3: ASRDSGDNTEAF
J: TRBJ2-5; V: TRBV7-8; CDR3: ASSLGGLAGGETQY
J: TRBJ2-3; V: TRBV15; CDR3: ATSRETGTRGGTDTQY